The 29 T cell receptor beta chains given below trace back to one sample, sequenced in a study of neurological immune-mediated disorders. MiXCR, applied by TCRdb to the 5' RACE reads, yields one record per CDR3 protein. The table lists more than 45,000 distinct CDR3 sequences, 2% to 3% of them singletons. Sequencing was performed on PBMCs. Receptors were obtained from a man aged 50 to 59 with multiple sclerosis.

At least ten counts were recorded for this clonotype. The V gene is TRBV5-4, the J gene TRBJ2-1; possible D gene TRBD2, 6 bases. The CDR3 length is 14 residues. The V end was cut by 4 bases, the J end by 5 bases, with 13 bases between. Germline V gives CDR1 SGHNT, CDR2 YYREEE (reference sequence). The CDR3 DNA reads TGTGCCAGCAGCCCCTCGGGACTCAACAATGAGCAGTTCTTC. This translates into CASSPSGLNNEQFF. The variable domain in full, with the rest retrieved from reference TRBV5-4 and TRBJ2-1, is ETGVTQSPTHLIKTRGQQVTLRCSSQSGHNTVSWYQQALGQGPQFIFQYYREEENGRGNFPPRFSGLQFPNYSSELNVNALELDDSALYLCASSPSGLNNEQFFGPGTRLTVL.

This chain connects TRBV7-2 to TRBJ2-1; 8 bases align to TRBD2. Germline V gives CDR1 SGHTA, CDR2 FQGNSA. V trimming: 0 bases; J trimming: 6 bases; junction bases outside the gene matches: 1. The CDR3 has 14 residues. The CDR3 protein is CASSLATSGNEQFF. The CDR3 DNA follows: TGTGCCAGCAGCTTAGCCACTAGCGGCAATGAGCAGTTCTTC.

This clonotype showed up many times. The gene calls are TRBV20-1 and TRBJ1-4; D uncertain. The length of the CDR3 is 13 residues. V was pared by 6 bases and J by 3 bases, with 11 bases between. The germline V gene encodes CDR1 DFQATT and CDR2 SNEGSKA (reference sequence). The CDR3 nucleotides are TGCAGTGCCCCTATTTCGGCTAATGAAAAACTGTTTTTT. Its translation: CSAPISANEKLFF.

This clonotype has a count of ten or more. The V gene is TRBV11-2, the J gene TRBJ2-5, with D possibly being TRBD1 (6 bases). Trimming removed 3 bases from V and 5 bases from J, with 10 bases in between. Per the germline V gene, CDR1 is SGHAT and CDR2 is FQNNGV. The CDR3 runs 13 residues. The CDR3 sequence: CASSFTGMETQYF. The CDR3 DNA reads as TGTGCCAGCAGCTTTACAGGGATGGAGACCCAGTACTTC.

This clonotype was detected ten times or more. V gene TRBV11-2 combines with J gene TRBJ2-5; 7 nucleotides line up with TRBD1. V shed 5 bases, J shed 4 bases, and the junction held 7 bases outside the gene matches. Germline V gene sequence: CDR1 SGHAT, CDR2 FQNNGV. The CDR3 is 14 amino acids. The CDR3 bases are TGTGCCAGCAGCAAGGGGGCGAGTCGAGAGACCCAGTACTTC. Translation gives CASSKGASRETQYF.

This clonotype showed up many times. The V and J genes are TRBV12-3 or TRBV12-4 and TRBJ2-3; 11 bases map to TRBD2. The CDR3 runs to 18 residues. V lost 5 bases to trimming and J lost 5 bases; unmatched junction nucleotides: 15. The CDR3 region is CASSAREVSGGAEDTQYF. In DNA, the CDR3 is TGTGCCAGCAGTGCCCGGGAGGTTAGCGGGGGGGCCGAAGATACGCAGTATTTT.

This clonotype was found many times. The genes are TRBV7-9 and TRBJ2-5, with 13 positions matching TRBD2. CDR3 length equals 17 residues. The J segment lost 5 bases and the V segment lost 6 bases, leaving 12 bases of the junction unmatched. Germline CDR1 and CDR2: SEHNR and FQNEAQ (reference sequence). CDR3 loop: CASRTTGTSGVQETQYF. The CDR3 DNA is TGTGCCAGCAGAACAACCGGGACTAGCGGGGTGCAGGAGACCCAGTACTTC.

This clonotype was seen more than once but under ten times. The V call is TRBV5-1, the J call TRBJ2-5, with a possible D match to TRBD2 (7 bases). The CDR3 contains 15 residues. V was trimmed by 1 base and J by 5 bases, leaving 15 bases between them. Germline lookup yields CDR1 SGHRS and CDR2 YFSETQ. CDR3 nucleotide sequence: TGCGCCAGCAGCTTGTTGGGGGGGCAAGGGGAGACCCAGTACTTC. Residues: CASSLLGGQGETQYF.

There are many counts of this clonotype. The chain's CDR3 is CASSRGQGAEQFF. The CDR3 nucleotides are TGCGCCAGCAGTAGGGGACAGGGGGCTGAGCAGTTCTTC. The V gene is TRBV10-2, the J gene TRBJ2-1; 12 bases align to TRBD1. The V and J ends lost 5 bases and 9 bases, in that order; junction bases with no gene match: 2. From germline, CDR1 is WSHSY and CDR2 SAAADI. CDR3 length: 13 residues.

Ten or more counts support this clonotype. The genes are TRBV29-1 and TRBJ1-5; a possible D gene is TRBD1 (5 bases). V lost 7 bases and J lost 5, with 15 bases in between. This CDR3 has 13 residues. Germline V gives CDR1 SQVTM, CDR2 ANQGSEA. CDR3 protein: CSAGGGGHQPQHF. CDR3 bases: TGCAGCGCAGGTGGGGGTGGTCATCAGCCCCAGCATTTT.

At least ten counts were recorded for this clonotype. The chain employs TRBV20-1 and TRBJ2-7; the D gene is possibly TRBD1 (6 bases). Germline V lookup: CDR1 DFQATT, CDR2 SNEGSKA (reference sequence). Trimming pared 0 bases from V and 4 bases from J, leaving 7 bases between. The CDR3 length is 12 residues. The CDR3: CSAREGAYEQYF. The CDR3 region has the DNA TGCAGTGCTAGAGAGGGGGCATACGAGCAGTACTTC.

Of note for this clonotype: Since the CDR3 does not end with the conserved phenylalanine or tryptophan, this likely comes from a read error. The gene calls are TRBV5-1 and TRBJ1-6; 7 bases map to TRBD1. The CDR3 has 18 amino acids. V was pared by 4 bases and J by 0 bases, with 10 bases of the junction left unmatched. The V gene's germline CDR1 is SGHRS and CDR2 YFSETQ. The CDR3 protein is CASSPRGTDSSYNSPLHC. The CDR3 DNA reads TGCGCCAGCAGCCCGCGCGGGACAGATAGCTCCTATAATTCACCCCTCCACTGT.

This clonotype was seen at least ten times. This chain links TRBV9 with TRBJ2-1; 9 nucleotides match TRBD2. V trimming: 3 bases; J trimming: 0 bases; junction bases outside the gene matches: 4. The CDR3 runs to 16 residues. The germline gives CDR1 SGDLS, CDR2 YYNGEE. The CDR3 sequence is CASSGRSGSSYNEQFF. The CDR3 coding sequence is TGTGCCAGCAGCGGCCGTAGCGGGAGCTCCTACAATGAGCAGTTCTTC.

This clonotype occurred many times. This chain connects TRBV7-9 to TRBJ1-1; possibly TRBD1 for D (5 bases). The CDR3 covers 15 residues. Trimming took 5 bases from V and 3 from J, leaving 16 bases between them. Germline V gives CDR1 SEHNR, CDR2 FQNEAQ (reference sequence). CDR3 sequence (DNA): TGTGCCAGCAGCGAATTCAGGGCAGGGCACACTGAAGCTTTCTTT. It yields the protein CASSEFRAGHTEAFF. Using reference TRBV7-9 and TRBJ1-1 for the parts outside the CDR3, the full variable domain is DTGVSQNPRHKITKRGQNVTFRCDPISEHNRLYWYRQTLGQGPEFLTYFQNEAQLEKSRLLSDRFSAERPKGSFSTLEIQRTEQGDSAMYLCASSEFRAGHTEAFFGQGTRLTVV.

This clonotype came up many times. This sequence joins TRBV27 and TRBJ1-1; D call uncertain. Trimming took off 7 bases at V and 2 bases at J, with 11 bases between the two ends. Looked up from germline, CDR1 is MNHEY and CDR2 is SMNVEV (reference sequence). The CDR3 covers 13 residues. Here the CDR3 reads CASTLQENTEAFF. CDR3 nucleotides: TGTGCCAGCACCCTTCAAGAAAACACTGAAGCTTTCTTT.

This clonotype was seen many times. The CDR3 protein is CSVEGPTRGTEAFF. CDR3 coding DNA: TGCAGCGTTGAAGGTCCCACGAGGGGCACTGAAGCTTTCTTT. V usage is TRBV29-1 and J usage is TRBJ1-1; D is possibly TRBD1 (5 bases). The germline CDR1 and CDR2 sequences are SQVTM and ANQGSEA. The V end lost 1 base, the J end lost 4 bases, and 13 bases lay between the germline ends. The CDR3 is 14 residues long. The complete variable domain, with remaining parts taken from reference TRBV29-1 and TRBJ1-1, reads SAVISQKPSRDICQRGTSLTIQCQVDSQVTMMFWYRQQPGQSLTLIATANQGSEATYESGFVIDKFPISRPNLTFSTLTVSNMSPEDSSIYLCSVEGPTRGTEAFFGQGTRLTVV.

This clonotype was recorded a few times. V and J are TRBV29-1 and TRBJ1-2; 7 bases are a match to TRBD1. The CDR3 extends over 12 amino acids. CDR1 is SQVTM and CDR2 is ANQGSEA in the germline V gene. Trimming removed 3 bases from V and 7 bases from J; junction bases left unmatched: 5. In DNA form, the CDR3 reads TGCAGCGTTGAGAGGGGGCGAGTTGGCTACACCTTC. Encoded protein: CSVERGRVGYTF.

This clonotype appeared many times. The chain combines TRBV4-3 with TRBJ2-3; D is unresolved. CDR1 LGHNA and CDR2 YSLEER come from the germline V gene. V was pared by 1 base and J by 5 bases, with 16 bases between. This CDR3 is built from 16 residues. The CDR3 nucleotides are TGCGCCAGCAGCCAAGGATCGGCTACTCGAGGAGATACGCAGTATTTT. This gives the protein CASSQGSATRGDTQYF.

This clonotype was picked up many times. No DNA is shown, since the ends of the CDR3 on it are uncertain; the CDR3 is the one TCRdb lists. The chain carries TRBV7-9 and TRBJ2-1. The CDR3 is 12 amino acids in total, end residues counted. Looked up from germline, CDR1 is SEHNR and CDR2 is FQNEAQ (reference sequence). The CDR3 protein is CASSFGNGEQFF.

This clonotype appeared many times. The chain is built from TRBV12-3 or TRBV12-4 and TRBJ1-6; D unresolved. V gave up 0 bases and J gave up 9 bases, with 12 bases separating them. CDR3 size: 15 residues. The CDR3 region is CASSLAQEGLSPLHF. The DNA for the CDR3 is TGTGCCAGCAGTTTAGCGCAGGAGGGCCTTTCACCCCTCCACTTT.

This clonotype has at least ten counts. The chain couples TRBV3-1 to TRBJ1-4; 7 bases agree with TRBD1. V trimming: 0 bases; J trimming: 6 bases; junction bases outside the gene matches: 7. CDR3 length equals 16 residues. CDR1 and CDR2 from the germline V gene are LGHDT and YNNKEL (reference sequence). CDR3 in amino acids: CASSQDATGWDEKLFF. The CDR3 nucleotides read TGTGCCAGCAGCCAAGATGCGACAGGGTGGGATGAAAAACTGTTTTTT.

This clonotype was counted at least ten times. The chain uses TRBV25-1 and TRBJ2-4; TRBD1 might be the D (5 bases). V was clipped by 1 base and J by 1 base, with 17 bases between them. The germline V gene encodes CDR1 MGHDK and CDR2 SYGVNS. The CDR3 covers 18 residues. CDR3 bases: TGTGCCAGCAGTGAATCAGACAGAGGAATACCCGCCAAAAACATTCAGTACTTC. This encodes CASSESDRGIPAKNIQYF.

This clonotype was seen repeatedly, ten times or more. The gene calls are TRBV2 and TRBJ2-7; unclear D gene. This CDR3 comprises 12 residues. The germline V gene encodes CDR1 SNHLY and CDR2 FYNNEI. V was pared by 7 bases and J by 2 bases, with 9 bases between. CDR3 amino acids: CASTVLTYEQYF. Here the CDR3 DNA reads TGTGCCAGCACTGTACTAACCTACGAGCAGTACTTC.

This clonotype was seen repeatedly, ten times or more. The chain is built from TRBV18 and TRBJ1-5; 8 bases map to TRBD1. The CDR3 is made up of 15 amino acids. The ends lost 3 bases at V and 5 bases at J; junction bases unmatched: 6. CDR1 and CDR2 from the germline V gene are KGHSH and LQKENI. The CDR3 region has the DNA TGTGCCAGCTCACCCAGAACAGGGGGAGATCAGCCCCAGCATTTT. Its translation is CASSPRTGGDQPQHF.

This clonotype was recorded many times. This chain connects TRBV15 to TRBJ2-5; D is undetermined. This CDR3 is built from 14 residues. V gave up 0 bases and J gave up 2 bases, with 7 bases separating them. From germline, CDR1 is LNHNV and CDR2 YYDKDF (reference sequence). The CDR3 region has the DNA TGTGCCACCAGCAGAGAGGCGGCACAAGAGACCCAGTACTTC. Encoded protein: CATSREAAQETQYF.

This clonotype was counted ten times or more. The V and J genes are TRBV7-2 and TRBJ2-1; D call uncertain. V lost 1 base, J lost 9 bases, and 4 bases lay in between. The CDR3 extends over 11 amino acids. CDR1 is SGHTA, CDR2 FQGNSA, per germline. CDR3 sequence reads: CASSLEGEQFF. The CDR3 DNA follows: TGTGCCAGCAGCTTAGAAGGTGAGCAGTTCTTC.

This clonotype came up many times. V gene TRBV6-5 combines with J gene TRBJ1-5, with 8 bases fitting TRBD1. Trimming at V came to 5 bases and at J to 2 bases, leaving 11 bases not matched to a gene. Germline V gives CDR1 MNHEY, CDR2 SVGAGI. The CDR3 has 17 residues. The CDR3 DNA follows: TGTGCCAGCAGTACCAACCCGACAGGGGTGGGCAATCAGCCCCAGCATTTT. It translates to CASSTNPTGVGNQPQHF.

This clonotype was seen repeatedly, ten times or more. The chain has TRBV6-2 or TRBV6-3 and TRBJ2-7; no clear D gene. V was pared by 6 bases and J by 1 base, with 10 bases between. In germline, CDR1 is MNHEY, CDR2 SVGEGT. CDR3 size: 13 residues. The CDR3 reads CASSHTTSYEQYF. The CDR3 nucleotides read TGTGCCAGCAGCCACACAACTTCCTACGAGCAGTACTTC.

This clonotype has a count of ten or more. The rearrangement uses TRBV7-8 and TRBJ2-7, with 11 bases identical to TRBD2. The CDR3 is 14 residues long. Per the germline V gene, CDR1 is SGHVS and CDR2 is FQNEAQ. The V segment lost 4 bases and the J segment 7 bases; nucleotides outside the gene matches: 6. The CDR3 DNA sequence: TGTGCCAGCAGCTATAGCGGGGGGGCCGGGGAGCAGTACTTC. It is translated as CASSYSGGAGEQYF.